The 8 T cell receptor beta chains below come from one sample, sequenced in a study of blood T cell repertoires in COVID-19. Sequenced by immunoSEQ multiplex PCR; TCRdb stores in-frame clones only, minus some. Of about 300,000 clones in the sample, just over 85% are singletons; the top ten hold about 9.4%. Sequencing input: PBMCs or T cells enriched from blood (not recorded which). The receptors were sampled from a woman younger than 35 who had recovered from COVID-19.

The chain combines TRBV5-6 with TRBJ2-5; 8 nucleotides agree with TRBD1. This CDR3 is built from 15 residues. Germline values: CDR1 SGHDT, CDR2 YYEEEE. Germline trimming cut 1 base from V and 5 bases from J; bases unmatched to any gene: 7. The CDR3: CASSLFDRGLETQYF. CDR3 nucleotide sequence: TGTGCCAGCAGCTTGTTTGACAGGGGTTTGGAGACCCAGTACTTC.

The chain carries TRBV7-2 and TRBJ1-2; TRBD1 might be the D (5 bases). Germline CDR1 is SGHTA and CDR2 is FQGNSA. V was cut by 1 base and J by 8 bases, with 11 bases left in between. The CDR3 consists of 13 residues. The CDR3 reads CASSLVQGWGYTF. The CDR3 nucleotides are TGTGCCAGCAGCTTAGTCCAGGGTTGGGGCTACACCTTC.

The chain carries TRBV6-5 and TRBJ1-1; 7 positions match TRBD1. The CDR3 runs to 14 residues. The germline gives CDR1 MNHEY, CDR2 SVGAGI. J was trimmed by 4 bases and V by 6 bases; bases with no gene match: 8. The CDR3 nucleotides read TGTGCCAGCAGCAAAACAGGGGAGCGCACTGAAGCTTTCTTT. As protein: CASSKTGERTEAFF.

This clone was found once. The rearrangement joins TRBV5-1 to TRBJ1-1; no firm D call. Germline V gives CDR1 SGHRS, CDR2 YFSETQ. This CDR3 has 13 amino acids. With 0 bases removed from V and 7 bases from J, the gap between germline ends came to 10 bases. This CDR3 is CASSLARSNEAFF. CDR3 DNA sequence: TGCGCCAGCAGCTTGGCCCGGTCCAATGAAGCTTTCTTT.

This chain's CDR3 is CASSIVAPTGADTQYF. The CDR3 DNA follows: TGTGCCAGTAGTATAGTTGCCCCGACAGGGGCAGATACGCAGTATTTT. The chain carries TRBV19 and TRBJ2-3; 8 nucleotides agree with TRBD1. The CDR3 is 16 residues long. With V trimmed by 1 base and J by 4 bases, 7 bases remained unmatched. The germline CDR1 and CDR2 sequences are LNHDA and SQIVND (reference sequence).

The chain combines TRBV5-1 with TRBJ1-4, with TRBD1 matching 7 bases. The CDR3 is 14 residues long. With V trimmed by 4 bases and J by 4 bases, 4 bases remained unmatched. The V gene's germline CDR1 is SGHRS and CDR2 YFSETQ. CDR3 residues: CASSLRQGNEKLFF. CDR3 DNA sequence: TGCGCCAGCAGCCTTCGACAGGGTAATGAAAAACTGTTTTTT.

The chain combines TRBV21-1 with TRBJ2-1; TRBD2, the D gene given by the table, was not confirmed from the DNA. TRBV21-1 is a recognized pseudogene. This CDR3 comprises 19 residues. This CDR3 is CASSKEGTSKKSSYNEQFF. The CDR3 DNA sequence: TGTGCCAGCAGCAAAGAAGGGACTAGCAAGAAGAGCTCCTACAATGAGCAGTTCTTC.

This chain links TRBV5-4 with TRBJ2-7; TRBD2 aligns across 8 bases. The CDR3 spans 15 residues. Germline CDR1 is SGHNT and CDR2 is YYREEE (reference sequence). With 4 bases clipped from V and 0 bases from J, the junction kept 6 bases outside the gene matches. The chain's CDR3 is CASSPGGGSSYEQYF. CDR3 sequence (DNA): TGTGCCAGCAGCCCGGGCGGGGGGAGCTCCTACGAGCAGTACTTC.